The rows below give T cell receptor beta chains drawn from one sample of a study of blood T cell repertoires in COVID-19. Method: immunoSEQ multiplex PCR; TCRdb's copy keeps in-frame clones and lacks some. The data show 130,000 to 150,000 clones, with roughly 76% seen just once and roughly 8.8% held by the top ten. The sequenced sample consisted of peripheral blood. The receptor source for this set is a human donor with acute or convalescent COVID-19. The donor label of this sample is uncertain. The CDR3 runs from the conserved cysteine through the conserved F or W. The D gene is left open where the match is weak. A clone size is listed for some rows: how often the clone was seen (once, few, many), or a class if it is expanded.

v_call	j_call	clone_size	d_call	cdr3_nt	cdr3_aa
TRBV6-5	TRBJ1-2	-	-	TGTGCCAGCAGGGTCAAAGACACATTTGGCTACACCTTC	CASRVKDTFGYTF
TRBV7-2	TRBJ1-5	-	-	TGTGCCAGCAGCTTAGACTTTGGAGGGAATCAGCCCCAGCATTTT	CASSLDFGGNQPQHF
TRBV9	TRBJ2-7	-	TRBD2	TGTGCCAGCAGCCGCGGGACTAGTCAAAACGAGCAGTACTTC	CASSRGTSQNEQYF
TRBV2	TRBJ1-1	-	TRBD1	TGTGCCAGCAGTGTCACTCCGGGACAGACCCCGTCAAACACTGAAGCTTTCTTT	CASSVTPGQTPSNTEAFF
TRBV9	TRBJ1-6	-	-	TGTGCCAGCAGCGCCCCTGGGCGGGGCCTCCACTTT	CASSAPGRGLHF
TRBV19	TRBJ2-2	-	-	TGTGCCAGTAAGGGAGGAAGCGGGAACACCGGGGAGCTGTTTTTT	CASKGGSGNTGELFF
TRBV6-1	TRBJ2-5	-	-	TGTGCCAGCAGTGAATACCCCTCTGAACAGGGCGGGGAGACCCAGTACTTC	CASSEYPSEQGGETQYF
TRBV6-5	TRBJ1-5	-	-	TGTGCCAGCCATCCGGGGGGACAGCCCCAGCATTTT	CASHPGGQPQHF
TRBV30	TRBJ1-1	-	-	TGTGCCTGGAGTGTCATGAACACTGAAGCTTTCTTT	CAWSVMNTEAFF
TRBV24-1	TRBJ2-5	-	-	TGTGCCACCAGTGATAGGGCAGGGGGGTACCAAGAGACCCAGTACTTC	CATSDRAGGYQETQYF
TRBV19	TRBJ1-1	-	-	TGTGCCAGTATGCGATATCCCGGGTCTACCACTGAAGCTTTCTTT	CASMRYPGSTTEAFF
TRBV9	TRBJ1-6	-	-	TGTGCCAGCAGCGTCGAGGTGCGGACACCCCTCCACTTT	CASSVEVRTPLHF
TRBV7-2	TRBJ1-5	-	-	TGTGCCAGCAGTTATGGGCAAGGACAGCCCCAGCATTTT	CASSYGQGQPQHF
TRBV19	TRBJ2-3	-	TRBD1	TGTGCCAGTAGTCCGCTCGGACAGGGGGAAAATACGCAGTATTTT	CASSPLGQGENTQYF
TRBV4-1	TRBJ2-7	-	-	TGCGCCAGCAGCCAAGAAAAACACAGGGCCTACGAGCAGTACTTC	CASSQEKHRAYEQYF
TRBV24-1	TRBJ1-1	-	-	TGTGCCACCAGGGAGGGAATGAACACTGAAGCTTTCTTT	CATREGMNTEAFF
TRBV18	TRBJ1-1	few	-	TGTGCCAGCTCACCCCCCACAGGGCTGGGGACTGAAGCTTTCTTT	CASSPPTGLGTEAFF
TRBV4-2	TRBJ1-2	-	-	TGTGCCAGCAGCCATGGCATCACAGGCCCGGGGGAAGGCTACACCTTC	CASSHGITGPGEGYTF
TRBV27	TRBJ1-2	-	TRBD1	TGTGCCAGCGGGGACAGCCCTTGGTATGGCTACACCTTC	CASGDSPWYGYTF
TRBV24-1	TRBJ1-1	-	-	TGTGCCACCAGTCCCGCGGGGGGCGCAAGGGACACTGAAGCTTTCTTT	CATSPAGGARDTEAFF
TRBV19	TRBJ2-3	-	TRBD2	TGTGCCAGTAGTGTACTAGCGGGGGGGCCTAGAGATACGCAGTATTTT	CASSVLAGGPRDTQYF
TRBV9	TRBJ2-5	once	-	TGTGCCAGCAGCGTAGTTGACAGCCAAGAGACCCAGTACTTC	CASSVVDSQETQYF
TRBV19	TRBJ2-7	-	TRBD1	TGTGCCAGTGGGAGTGGGACAGGGGCCTACGAGCAGTACTTC	CASGSGTGAYEQYF
TRBV12-3/TRBV12-4	TRBJ1-1	-	TRBD1	TGTGCCAGCAGCCTGGGACAGGGCCTTAAGGCTTTCTTT	CASSLGQGLKAFF
TRBV7-9	TRBJ2-1	-	TRBD2	TGTGCCAGCAGCGCACTAAGCGGGGGGCCCTATGAGCAGTTCTTC	CASSALSGGPYEQFF
TRBV11-2	TRBJ1-2	-	TRBD1	TGTGCCAGCAGCCAACCGGGACAGGGTCATGGCTACACCTTC	CASSQPGQGHGYTF
TRBV11-2	TRBJ2-7	-	TRBD1	TGTGCCAGCAGCATCGGACAGGGATTCGAGCAGTACTTC	CASSIGQGFEQYF
TRBV14	TRBJ1-3	once	TRBD1	TGTGCCAGCAGCCAGAGGACAGGACGTATCTACTCTGGAAACACCATATATTTT	CASSQRTGRIYSGNTIYF
TRBV9	TRBJ1-4	-	-	TGTGCCAGCAGCGTAGACCCTCTAGGCGATGAAAAACTGTTTTTT	CASSVDPLGDEKLFF
TRBV15	TRBJ1-3	-	TRBD1	TGTGCCACCAGCAGAGGACAGGGGGCGTTGGGAAACACCATATATTTT	CATSRGQGALGNTIYF
TRBV5-4	TRBJ2-2	-	-	TGTGCCAGCAGCTGGGGGGACGAAGGGAACACCGGGGAGCTGTTTTTT	CASSWGDEGNTGELFF
TRBV5-1	TRBJ1-1	-	TRBD1	TGCGCCAGCAGCTTTGACGGGACAGGGACTACTGAAGCTTTCTTT	CASSFDGTGTTEAFF
TRBV7-8	TRBJ1-2	-	TRBD1	TGTGCCAGCAGCTTCGGGACAGGGGGGAACTATGGCTACACCTTC	CASSFGTGGNYGYTF
TRBV5-6	TRBJ2-2	-	-	TGTGCCAGCAGCTCCTCGGAGCTGAACACCGGGGAGCTGTTTTTT	CASSSSELNTGELFF
TRBV15	TRBJ1-1	-	-	TGTGCCACCAAGTCAGGGGTCCAGGGGCTCATGAACACTGAAGCTTTCTTT	CATKSGVQGLMNTEAFF
TRBV6-5	TRBJ1-1	-	-	TGTGCCAGCAGTTACTCTGTCGTGGGGGGAGGCACTGAAGCTTTCTTT	CASSYSVVGGGTEAFF
TRBV6-1	TRBJ1-5	-	-	TGTGCCAGCAGTGAAACCGGGACAATTCGCCAGCATTTT	CASSETGTIRQHF
TRBV6-5	TRBJ1-2	-	-	TGTGCCAGCAGTCCTGGACAGTCCTCTAAGTATGGCTACACCTTC	CASSPGQSSKYGYTF
TRBV10-1	TRBJ1-1	-	-	TGCGCCAGCAGTGAGTCGAAGATCGGCGGGGACACTGAAGCTTTCTTT	CASSESKIGGDTEAFF
TRBV5-4	TRBJ2-5	-	-	TGTGCCAGCAGCTCCGGAGGGAGAGGGTACCAAGAGACCCAGTACTTC	CASSSGGRGYQETQYF
TRBV11-2	TRBJ1-2	-	-	TGTGCCAGCAGCTTAAAAGCAGGGGCAAACTATGGCTACACCTTC	CASSLKAGANYGYTF
TRBV5-6	TRBJ1-6	-	TRBD1	TGTGCCAGCAGCTTGCGTCAAGGGACAGGGGTTTTGCCCCTCCACTTT	CASSLRQGTGVLPLHF
TRBV27	TRBJ1-6	-	TRBD1	TGTGCCAGCAGTTTATTGGGGACAGGGGGTTCACCCCTCCACTTT	CASSLLGTGGSPLHF
TRBV7-3	TRBJ2-3	-	-	TGTGCCAGCAGCTTGAGGCGACAGCTCACAGATACGCAGTATTTT	CASSLRRQLTDTQYF
TRBV3-1/TRBV3-2	TRBJ1-2	-	-	TGTGCCAGCAGCCAAGAGGGGAGCTATGGCTACACCTTC	CASSQEGSYGYTF
TRBV29-1	TRBJ1-3	-	-	TGCAGCGTTGAAGATAGACAAAGAAACACCATATATTTT	CSVEDRQRNTIYF
TRBV19	TRBJ1-2	few	-	TGTGCCAGTAGCGACACGGGGGAGTATGGCTACACCTTC	CASSDTGEYGYTF
TRBV6-5	TRBJ1-4	-	TRBD1	TGTGCCAGCAGTATTGGACAGGGAAATAATGAAAAACTGTTTTTT	CASSIGQGNNEKLFF
TRBV6-5	TRBJ2-1	once	-	TGTGCCAGCAGACCCCTGGGACTTCCCGGGAATGAGCAGTTCTTC	CASRPLGLPGNEQFF
TRBV3-1/TRBV3-2	TRBJ2-3	-	-	TGTGCCAGCAGCTACTCCCCGGGGACAGATACGCAGTATTTT	CASSYSPGTDTQYF
TRBV2	TRBJ1-1	many	TRBD1	TGTGCCAGCAGTGAGTCAGGGGGCACTGAAGCTTTCTTT	CASSESGGTEAFF
TRBV5-1	TRBJ1-6	-	-	TGCGCCAGCAGCTTGGATTTAAATAATTCACCCCTCCACTTT	CASSLDLNNSPLHF
TRBV4-1	TRBJ1-2	-	TRBD1	TGCGCCAGCAGCCAAGGAGTCCTTTCAGGGGGCGGAGAAGGCTACACCTTC	CASSQGVLSGGGEGYTF
TRBV6-5	TRBJ1-2	-	-	TGTGCCAGCAACCTAGGGGCCTTCTATGGCTACACCTTC	CASNLGAFYGYTF
TRBV6-5	TRBJ2-5	-	TRBD2	TGTGCCAGCAGTTACAAAGCGGGGGGGCCAGAGACCCAGTACTTC	CASSYKAGGPETQYF